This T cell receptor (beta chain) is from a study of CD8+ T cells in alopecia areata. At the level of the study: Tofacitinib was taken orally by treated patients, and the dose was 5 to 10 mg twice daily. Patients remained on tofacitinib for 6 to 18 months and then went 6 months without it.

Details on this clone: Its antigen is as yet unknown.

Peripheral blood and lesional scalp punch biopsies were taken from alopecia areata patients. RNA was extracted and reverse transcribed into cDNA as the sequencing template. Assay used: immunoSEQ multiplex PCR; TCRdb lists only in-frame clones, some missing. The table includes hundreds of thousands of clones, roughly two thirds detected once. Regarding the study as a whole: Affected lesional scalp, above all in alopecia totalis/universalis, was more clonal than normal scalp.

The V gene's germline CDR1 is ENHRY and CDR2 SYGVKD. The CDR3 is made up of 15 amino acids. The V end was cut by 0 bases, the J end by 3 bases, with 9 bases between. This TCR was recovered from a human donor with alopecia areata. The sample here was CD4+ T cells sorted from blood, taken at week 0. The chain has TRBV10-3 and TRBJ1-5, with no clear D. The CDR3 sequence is CAISESKRYNQPQHF. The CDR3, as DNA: TGTGCCATCAGTGAGTCGAAACGATACAATCAGCCCCAGCATTTT.